The 32 T cell receptor beta chains below all came from one sample that was sequenced in a study of long-term antiretroviral therapy in people with HIV. The assay used was immunoSEQ (version v3.0), run at survey level. Produced via immunoSEQ multiplex PCR; TCRdb's table is partial and in-frame only. The sample includes around 33,000 clones, 80% to 90% of them seen just once. The sequencing used unsorted PBMCs, collected 0.4 years before starting antiretroviral therapy. The origin of the receptors is a man in his late teens or twenties with HIV.

The chain carries TRBV10-1 and TRBJ2-7; D not resolved. V lost 6 bases to trimming and J lost 4 bases, with 7 bases between them. The CDR3 length is 11 residues. In germline, CDR1 is WNHNN, CDR2 SYGVQD (reference sequence). The CDR3 protein is CASRDGYEQYF. The DNA for the CDR3 is TGCGCCAGCAGGGACGGGTACGAGCAGTACTTC.

This clone has a handful of counts. J is TRBJ1-1 and V is TRBV7-8, with D uncertain. The CDR3 totals 12 residues. The germline V and J ends were trimmed by 8 bases and 4 bases, with 11 bases remaining between them. The germline CDR1 and CDR2 sequences are SGHVS and FQNEAQ. CDR3 amino acids: CASARMSTEAFF. The CDR3 nucleotides are TGTGCCAGCGCGAGGATGAGCACTGAAGCTTTCTTT. The variable domain in full, with the rest retrieved from reference TRBV7-8 and TRBJ1-1, is GAGVSQSPRYKVAKRGQDVALRCDPISGHVSLFWYQQALGQGPEFLTYFQNEAQLDKSGLPSDRFFAERPEGSVSTLKIQRTQQEDSAVYLCASARMSTEAFFGQGTRLTVV.

This sequence joins TRBV27 and TRBJ2-3, with 11 bases identical to TRBD2. V trimming: 0 bases; J trimming: 2 bases; junction bases outside the gene matches: 13. From germline, CDR1 is MNHEY and CDR2 SMNVEV (reference sequence). The CDR3 has 20 amino acids. The chain's CDR3 is CASSLSSQPGLAAYTDTQYF. In DNA, the CDR3 is TGTGCCAGCAGTTTATCCTCCCAGCCGGGACTAGCGGCCTACACAGATACGCAGTATTTT.

This chain connects TRBV28 to TRBJ2-2; no clear D. The germline CDR1 and CDR2 sequences are MDHEN and SYDVKM. V gave up 3 bases and J gave up 7 bases, with 21 bases separating them. There are 17 residues in the CDR3. This CDR3 is CASSFRYGRSQSGELFF. The DNA for the CDR3 is TGTGCCAGCAGTTTCCGATACGGGCGGTCCCAGAGCGGGGAGCTGTTTTTT.

This clone was observed a few times. DNA for the CDR3: TGTGCCAGCAGTTACGCCCAGTTCACAGATACGCAGTATTTT. It translates to CASSYAQFTDTQYF. The chain carries TRBV6-6 and TRBJ2-3, with D uncertain. V shed 2 bases and J shed 2 bases, with 8 bases lying between them. The germline gives CDR1 MNHNY, CDR2 SVGAGI (reference sequence). The CDR3 is made up of 14 amino acids.

This rearrangement joins TRBV18 to TRBJ1-5; D is unresolved. Germline V gene sequence: CDR1 KGHSH, CDR2 LQKENI. This CDR3 spans 14 amino acids. Trimming took 4 bases from V and 0 from J, leaving 7 bases between them. This CDR3 is CASSLDYSNQPQHF. CDR3 DNA: TGTGCCAGCTCACTGGACTATAGCAATCAGCCCCAGCATTTT.

V and J are TRBV13 and TRBJ2-4; perhaps TRBD1 as D (6 bases). The CDR3 loop spans 14 amino acids. V was clipped by 4 bases and J by 4 bases, with 11 bases between them. Germline V lookup: CDR1 PRHDT, CDR2 FYEKMQ (reference sequence). The chain's CDR3 is CASSSTGSKNIQYF. As DNA, the CDR3 is TGTGCCAGCAGCTCTACAGGGAGTAAAAACATTCAGTACTTC.

Only a few counts were recorded for this clone. The V gene is TRBV7-6, the J gene TRBJ1-5; possible D gene TRBD1, 5 bases. Germline CDR1 is SGHVS and CDR2 is FNYEAQ. There are 16 residues in the CDR3. V was pared by 5 bases and J by 6 bases, with 20 bases between. This CDR3 is CASSQLPGGNGQPQHF. CDR3 sequence (DNA): TGTGCCAGCAGCCAACTCCCGGGGGGGAATGGTCAGCCCCAGCATTTT. Full variable domain (outside the CDR3, taken from reference TRBV7-6 and TRBJ1-5): GAGVSQSPRYKVTKRGQDVALRCDPISGHVSLYWYRQALGQGPEFLTYFNYEAQQDKSGLPNDRFSAERPEGSISTLTIQRTEQRDSAMYRCASSQLPGGNGQPQHFGDGTRLSIL.

By share of the sample, this clone is medium-sized. The chain is built from TRBV27 and TRBJ1-1; D might be TRBD1 (5 bases). Germline CDR1 MNHEY, CDR2 SMNVEV (reference sequence). The CDR3 runs to 17 residues. The V end lost 1 base, the J end lost 0 bases, and 15 bases lay between the germline ends. CDR3 loop: CASSLFFREPMNTEAFF. The DNA for the CDR3 is TGTGCCAGCAGTTTATTCTTCAGGGAACCCATGAACACTGAAGCTTTCTTT.

The chain employs TRBV18 and TRBJ1-2, with D perhaps matching TRBD1 (5 bases). The germline V gene encodes CDR1 KGHSH and CDR2 LQKENI. This CDR3 is built from 14 residues. Trimming cost V 4 bases and J 7 bases, with 16 bases left between them. CDR3 sequence (DNA): TGTGCCAGCTCACGAAGTCAGGGAGAAGGTGGCTACACCTTC. It is translated as CASSRSQGEGGYTF.

The V gene is TRBV5-1, the J gene TRBJ2-1; 9 nucleotides align to TRBD2. This CDR3 spans 16 amino acids. With 4 bases clipped from V and 5 bases from J, the junction kept 10 bases outside the gene matches. Germline V gene sequence: CDR1 SGHRS, CDR2 YFSETQ. The CDR3 DNA reads TGCGCCAGCAGCCCCTATAGCGGGGGCCCCAACAATGAGCAGTTCTTC. This codes for CASSPYSGGPNNEQFF.

The chain has TRBV7-9 and TRBJ2-2; 7 bases match TRBD1. The germline V gene encodes CDR1 SEHNR and CDR2 FQNEAQ (reference sequence). This CDR3 contains 15 residues. Germline trimming cut 5 bases from V and 6 bases from J; bases unmatched to any gene: 9. The CDR3 reads CASSERAQGAGELFF. The CDR3, as DNA: TGTGCCAGCAGCGAAAGGGCTCAGGGGGCCGGGGAGCTGTTTTTT.

Points on this clone: At one boundary the junction diverges from the germline segment, which might be a read error. The chain recombines TRBV5-4 with TRBJ2-7; D is possibly TRBD1 (5 bases). CDR3 size: 15 residues. Germline assignment: CDR1 SGHNT and CDR2 YYREEE (reference sequence). DNA of the CDR3: TGCGCCAGCAGCCAGGAAGGAACAGGAGCCTACGAGCAGTACTTC. Its protein is CASSQEGTGAYEQYF.

The chain recombines TRBV19 with TRBJ1-2, with 9 bases identical to TRBD1. This CDR3 is 13 amino acids long. Germline V gene sequence: CDR1 LNHDA, CDR2 SQIVND (reference sequence). V trimming: 7 bases; J trimming: 4 bases; junction bases outside the gene matches: 4. CDR3 residues: CASKSTGGYGYTF. The CDR3 nucleotides read TGTGCCAGTAAATCGACAGGGGGCTATGGCTACACCTTC.

This rearrangement joins TRBV5-4 to TRBJ2-5; D is undetermined. V lost 2 bases and J 5 bases, leaving 7 bases between the germline ends. The CDR3 has 12 residues. Germline assignment: CDR1 SGHNT and CDR2 YYREEE (reference sequence). CDR3: CASSFYLETQYF. Here the CDR3 DNA reads TGTGCCAGCAGCTTTTACCTTGAGACCCAGTACTTC.

The chain uses TRBV2 and TRBJ1-3; D gene unclear. The CDR3 covers 14 residues. Germline CDR1 is SNHLY and CDR2 is FYNNEI. Trimming took off 6 bases at V and 0 bases at J, with 9 bases between the two ends. As DNA, the CDR3 is TGTGCCAGCAGAGCAGAGAACTCTGGAAACACCATATATTTT. This gives the protein CASRAENSGNTIYF.

J is TRBJ2-1 and V is TRBV27; 12 bases align to TRBD2. CDR3 size: 18 residues. V gave up 4 bases and J gave up 4 bases; unmatched junction bases: 11. Germline V gene sequence: CDR1 MNHEY, CDR2 SMNVEV (reference sequence). CDR3 coding DNA: TGTGCCAGCAGTTCCTTGCTAGCGGGAGGGCCAGTGTACAATGAGCAGTTCTTC. Its translation is CASSSLLAGGPVYNEQFF.

The chain links TRBV30 to TRBJ2-2; D may be TRBD1 (6 bases). Trimming stripped 4 bases from V and 4 bases from J, with 19 bases between. Per the germline V gene, CDR1 is GTSNPN and CDR2 is SVGIG (reference sequence). The CDR3 extends over 16 amino acids. The CDR3 region has the DNA TGTGCCTGGAAGGAGCGGTGGGGGCGCGGCACCGGGGAGCTGTTTTTT. Translated, it gives CAWKERWGRGTGELFF.

This chain connects TRBV7-3 to TRBJ1-2; 8 positions match TRBD1. Per germline, CDR1 SGHTA and CDR2 FQGTGA. J was trimmed by 8 bases and V by 5 bases; bases with no gene match: 10. The CDR3 extends over 14 amino acids. The CDR3 protein is CASSLFQGAYGYTF. CDR3 in DNA: TGTGCCAGCAGCCTCTTTCAGGGGGCCTACGGCTACACCTTC.

This clone came up once. The chain uses TRBV11-2 and TRBJ1-1; 7 nucleotides agree with TRBD1. J gave up 0 bases and V 5 bases, and 6 bases lay outside the gene matches. The germline gives CDR1 SGHAT, CDR2 FQNNGV. The CDR3 extends over 15 amino acids. CDR3 sequence: CASSPGDRMNTEAFF. The CDR3 DNA sequence: TGTGCCAGCAGCCCCGGGGACAGAATGAACACTGAAGCTTTCTTT. Full variable domain (outside the CDR3, taken from reference TRBV11-2 and TRBJ1-1): EAGVAQSPRYKIIEKRQSVAFWCNPISGHATLYWYQQILGQGPKLLIQFQNNGVVDDSQLPKDRFSAERLKGVDSTLKIQPAKLEDSAVYLCASSPGDRMNTEAFFGQGTRLTVV.

The chain recombines TRBV10-1 with TRBJ2-1, with a weak D call TRBD1 (5 bases). The length of the CDR3 is 13 residues. Trimming left V 4 bases short and J 4 bases short, with 8 bases between. The germline gives CDR1 WNHNN, CDR2 SYGVQD (reference sequence). The CDR3 spells CASSGDSYNEQFF. The CDR3, as DNA: TGCGCCAGCAGTGGAGACAGTTACAATGAGCAGTTCTTC.

This rearrangement joins TRBV2 to TRBJ2-7, with 10 nucleotides matching TRBD2. The germline CDR1 and CDR2 sequences are SNHLY and FYNNEI. CDR3 length: 14 residues. The ends lost 9 bases at V and 2 bases at J; junction bases unmatched: 7. CDR3 residues: CARNSGGNPYEQYF. The DNA of the CDR3 is TGTGCCAGGAATAGCGGGGGGAATCCCTACGAGCAGTACTTC. Variable domain in full (rest from reference TRBV2 and TRBJ2-7): EPEVTQTPSHQVTQMGQEVILRCVPISNHLYFYWYRQILGQKVEFLVSFYNNEISEKSEIFDDQFSVERPDGSNFTLKIRSTKLEDSAMYFCARNSGGNPYEQYFGPGTRLTVT.

The rearrangement joins TRBV9 to TRBJ1-5, with 7 bases aligning to TRBD1. Germline CDR1 is SGDLS and CDR2 is YYNGEE. V lost 0 bases to trimming and J lost 4 bases; unmatched junction nucleotides: 4. This CDR3 contains 15 residues. The CDR3 is CASSVGQGTNQPQHF. The CDR3 DNA is TGTGCCAGCAGCGTAGGACAGGGTACGAATCAGCCCCAGCATTTT.

In this sample, this clone turned up a few times. The chain is built from TRBV2 and TRBJ1-1; no definite D call. The CDR3 is made up of 15 amino acids. The V gene lost 6 bases and the J gene lost 0 bases, with 14 bases spanning the gap. The germline gives CDR1 SNHLY, CDR2 FYNNEI. The CDR3 protein is CASRRTTDLNTEAFF. The CDR3 DNA reads as TGTGCCAGCAGGCGGACGACGGATTTGAACACTGAAGCTTTCTTT. The full variable domain, rest sourced from reference TRBV2 and TRBJ1-1, is EPEVTQTPSHQVTQMGQEVILRCVPISNHLYFYWYRQILGQKVEFLVSFYNNEISEKSEIFDDQFSVERPDGSNFTLKIRSTKLEDSAMYFCASRRTTDLNTEAFFGQGTRLTVV.

The chain joins TRBV7-2 to TRBJ1-2; D not certain. Germline V CDR1 and CDR2: SGHTA, FQGNSA. The CDR3 consists of 11 residues. Trimming shortened V by 3 bases and J by 8 bases, and 7 bases separated the two germline ends. The chain's CDR3 is CASSLGRGYTF. The CDR3 DNA reads as TGTGCCAGCAGCTTGGGGAGGGGCTACACCTTC.

The J gene is TRBJ2-1, the V gene TRBV4-2, with 11 bases lining up with TRBD2. CDR1 LGHNA and CDR2 YNFKEQ come from the germline V gene. The CDR3 loop spans 18 amino acids. V lost 0 bases and J lost 12; bases outside the gene matches: 16. The CDR3 nucleotides read TGTGCCAGCAGCCAAGAGAGGGGGAGACTAGCGGGAACCCGTCGGCAGTTCTTC. Translated, it gives CASSQERGRLAGTRRQFF.

The CDR3 region is CASSLQGAYYYGYTF. Written as DNA, the CDR3 is TGTGCCAGCAGTTTACAAGGGGCGTATTACTATGGCTACACCTTC. The chain combines TRBV28 with TRBJ1-2, with TRBD1 as a possible D gene (5 bases). The CDR3 totals 15 residues. V was shortened by 2 bases and J by 3 bases, with 13 bases between the two germline ends. The germline V gene has CDR1 MDHEN and CDR2 SYDVKM.

This clone is a singleton in its sample. V and J are TRBV7-2 and TRBJ2-7; TRBD1 is a possible D gene (6 bases). The CDR3 loop spans 14 amino acids. Between the trimmed V and J ends, which lost 3 bases and 2 bases, there was a span of 11 bases. Germline V lookup: CDR1 SGHTA, CDR2 FQGNSA. CDR3 sequence reads: CASSFDRYTYEQYF. The CDR3 coding sequence is TGTGCCAGCAGCTTTGACAGGTATACCTACGAGCAGTACTTC.

The chain combines TRBV15 with TRBJ2-3; 8 nucleotides agree with TRBD1. After removal of 4 bases from V and 6 bases from J, the junction contained 9 bases not matched to a gene. Per the germline V gene, CDR1 is LNHNV and CDR2 is YYDKDF (reference sequence). This CDR3 contains 15 residues. Here the CDR3 DNA reads TGTGCCACCAGCAAAACCGGGACAGGTACTGATACGCAGTATTTT. This gives the protein CATSKTGTGTDTQYF.

The J gene is TRBJ2-1, the V gene TRBV5-4, with 12 bases lining up with TRBD2. Per germline, CDR1 SGHNT and CDR2 YYREEE (reference sequence). The CDR3 runs to 18 residues. The J segment lost 1 base and the V segment lost 3 bases, leaving 8 bases of the junction unmatched. The CDR3 loop reads CASSYLAGGPSSYNEQFF. The CDR3 nucleotides are TGTGCCAGCAGCTACCTAGCGGGGGGGCCTTCTTCCTACAATGAGCAGTTCTTC.

The chain recombines TRBV19 with TRBJ1-6; 8 nucleotides line up with TRBD1. The CDR3 is made up of 18 amino acids. Trimming cost V 1 base and J 5 bases; bases outside gene matches: 10. CDR1 and CDR2 (germline): LNHDA, SQIVND (reference sequence). The CDR3 region has the DNA TGTGCCAGTAGTATAGGGAGGGCAGGGGGCTTCGATAATTCACCCCTCCACTTT. Translating gives CASSIGRAGGFDNSPLHF. Filled out from reference TRBV19 and TRBJ1-6, the complete variable domain reads DGGITQSPKYLFRKEGQNVTLSCEQNLNHDAMYWYRQDPGQGLRLIYYSQIVNDFQKGDIAEGYSVSREKKESFPLTVTSAQKNPTAFYLCASSIGRAGGFDNSPLHFGNGTRLTVT.

This clone is a singleton in its sample. The chain employs TRBV5-1 and TRBJ2-7; D is unclear. CDR3 length: 13 amino acids. From germline, CDR1 is SGHRS and CDR2 YFSETQ. Between the trimmed V and J ends, which lost 7 bases and 3 bases, there was a span of 14 bases. Written as DNA, the CDR3 is TGCGCCAGCGGCCCTGAATGGGGCTACGAGCAGTACTTC. Amino acids: CASGPEWGYEQYF.